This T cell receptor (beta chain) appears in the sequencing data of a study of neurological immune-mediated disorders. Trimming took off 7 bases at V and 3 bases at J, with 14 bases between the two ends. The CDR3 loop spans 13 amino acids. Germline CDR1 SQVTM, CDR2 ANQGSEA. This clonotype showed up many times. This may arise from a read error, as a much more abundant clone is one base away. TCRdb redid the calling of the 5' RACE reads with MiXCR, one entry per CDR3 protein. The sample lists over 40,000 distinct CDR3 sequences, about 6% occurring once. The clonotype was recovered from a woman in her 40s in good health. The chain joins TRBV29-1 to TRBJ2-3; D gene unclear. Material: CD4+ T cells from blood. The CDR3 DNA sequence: TGCAGCGGGAGCACCAGTTGGACAGATACGCAGTATTTT. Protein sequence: CSGSTSWTDTQYF.